The T cell receptor beta chain under discussion was sequenced for a study of blood T cell repertoires in COVID-19. About the research overall: Researchers got acute and convalescent COVID-19 samples from the United States, Italy and Spain. The analysed material was cDNA or gDNA that came from T cells, B-cell-depleted T cells, or PBMCs.

The CDR3 extends over 14 amino acids. The V segment lost 4 bases and the J segment 3 bases; nucleotides outside the gene matches: 7. The germline V gene has CDR1 SGHRS and CDR2 YFSETQ. Authors' data handling: Estimated nucleated cell counts came from reference gene primer amplification. The table came from immunoSEQ multiplex PCR; TCRdb's copy has only in-frame clones and leaves some out. V, J and clone size are those of that table, while D and trimming were read from the DNA. Of about 70,000 clones listed, 75% to 85% are singletons. The chain couples TRBV5-1 to TRBJ2-7; 7 bases are a match to TRBD2. Input material: peripheral blood. This TCR was recovered from a woman between 65 and 79 years old with acute or convalescent COVID-19. In DNA, the CDR3 is TGCGCCAGCAGCGGGATCAGCGGGGTCTACGAGCAGTACTTC. Its protein product is CASSGISGVYEQYF.